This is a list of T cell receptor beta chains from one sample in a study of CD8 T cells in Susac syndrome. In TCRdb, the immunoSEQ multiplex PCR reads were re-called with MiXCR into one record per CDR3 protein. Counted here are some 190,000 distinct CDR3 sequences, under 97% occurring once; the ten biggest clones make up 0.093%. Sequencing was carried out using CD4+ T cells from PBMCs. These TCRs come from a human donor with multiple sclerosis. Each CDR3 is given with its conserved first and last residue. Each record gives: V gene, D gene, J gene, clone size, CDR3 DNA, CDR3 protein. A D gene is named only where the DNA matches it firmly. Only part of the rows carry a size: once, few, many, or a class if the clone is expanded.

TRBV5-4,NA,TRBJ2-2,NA,TGTGCCAGCAGCTTGGAGCCACTGGCGGACGGGGAGCTGTTTTTT,CASSLEPLADGELFF
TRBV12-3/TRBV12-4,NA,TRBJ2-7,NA,TGTGCCAGCAGGGAGAGGACAGTCTCCTACGAGCAGTACTTC,CASRERTVSYEQYF
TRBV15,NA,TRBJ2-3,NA,TGTGCCACCAGCAGCTCCGCAGATACGCAGTATTTT,CATSSSADTQYF
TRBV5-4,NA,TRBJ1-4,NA,TGTGCCAGCAGTCCTCCGGGGAGTGAAAAACTGTTTTTT,CASSPPGSEKLFF
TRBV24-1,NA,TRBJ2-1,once,TGTGCCACCAGTGAGGCGATAGTGGATGAGCAGTTCTTC,CATSEAIVDEQFF
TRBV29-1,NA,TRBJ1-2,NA,TGCAGCGTTGAAGATCGCCTAAAACAGGGCCACGGGGGCTACACCTTC,CSVEDRLKQGHGGYTF
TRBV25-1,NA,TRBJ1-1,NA,TGTGCCAGCAGTGAGTCAGGGAGGACTGAAGCTTTCTTT,CASSESGRTEAFF
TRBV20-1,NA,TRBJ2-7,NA,TGCAGTGCTAGGGACTACAGGGCCTTGGAGCAGTACTTC,CSARDYRALEQYF
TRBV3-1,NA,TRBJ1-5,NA,TGTGCCAGCAGCCAAGGTAGCGGGTTTAGCAATCAGCCCCAGCATTTT,CASSQGSGFSNQPQHF
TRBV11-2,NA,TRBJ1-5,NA,TGTGCCAGCGTATGTTACCGGGGCGAGCAGCCCCAGCATTTT,CASVCYRGEQPQHF
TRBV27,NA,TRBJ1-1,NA,TGTGCCAGCAGTTTATTGGGGGAGTCACCTAGTGAAGCTTTCTTT,CASSLLGESPSEAFF
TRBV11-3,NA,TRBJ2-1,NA,TGTGCCAGCAGCTCAGGACCCACGGGGGCTGAGCAGTTCTTC,CASSSGPTGAEQFF
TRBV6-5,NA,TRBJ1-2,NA,TGTGCCAGCAGTTTTGACGGTTACTATGGCTACACCTTC,CASSFDGYYGYTF
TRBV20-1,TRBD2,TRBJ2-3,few,TGCAGTGCTAGATTGGGGGGGGGCACAGATACGCAGTATTTT,CSARLGGGTDTQYF
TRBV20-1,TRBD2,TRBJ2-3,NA,TGCAGTGCTACTAGCGGGGGTATAGATACGCAGTATTTT,CSATSGGIDTQYF
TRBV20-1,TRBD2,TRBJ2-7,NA,TGCAGTGCTAGAGATATAACTAGCGGGGGAGAGCAGTACTTC,CSARDITSGGEQYF
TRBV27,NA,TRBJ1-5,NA,TGTGCCAGCAGTTTCTGTACGCCGCATCATTTT,CASSFCTPHHF
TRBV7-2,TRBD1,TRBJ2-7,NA,TGTGCCAGCAGCCTCAGGGGGCTTGATCCTTACGAGCAGTACTTC,CASSLRGLDPYEQYF
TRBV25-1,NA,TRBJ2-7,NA,TGTGCCAGCAGTGAATCTGAGGGCCTCAGGCACTTC,CASSESEGLRHF
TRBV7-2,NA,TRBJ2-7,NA,TGTGCCAGCAGCCACGGACACTCCTACGAGCAGTACTTC,CASSHGHSYEQYF
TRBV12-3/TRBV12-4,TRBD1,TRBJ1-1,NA,TGTGCCAGCAGTTTGACAGGGTTATGGAACACTGAAGCTTTCTTT,CASSLTGLWNTEAFF
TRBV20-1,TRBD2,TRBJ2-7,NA,TGCAGTGCCCGCCGCGGGGGGGTACTGGCGGACGAGCAGTACTTC,CSARRGGVLADEQYF
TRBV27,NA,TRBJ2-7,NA,TGTGCCAGCCGAGATACAGGGATTAACTACGAGCAGTACTTC,CASRDTGINYEQYF
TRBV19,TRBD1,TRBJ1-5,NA,TGTGCCAGTAGTGGGGGACAGGGAAGCAATCAGCCCCAGCATTTT,CASSGGQGSNQPQHF
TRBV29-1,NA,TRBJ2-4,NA,TGCAGCGTCCGGGGGACCCTAAACATTCAGTACTTC,CSVRGTLNIQYF
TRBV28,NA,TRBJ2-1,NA,TGTGCCAGCAGCCAGACCGATTACAATGAGCAGTTCTTC,CASSQTDYNEQFF
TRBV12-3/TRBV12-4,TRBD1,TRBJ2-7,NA,TGTGCCAGCAGTCTGGGTGGGGACAGGGGACACGAGCAGTACTTC,CASSLGGDRGHEQYF
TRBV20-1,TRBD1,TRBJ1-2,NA,TGCAGTGCTACCACAGGGGGCTATGGCTACACCTTC,CSATTGGYGYTF
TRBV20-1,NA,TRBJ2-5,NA,TGCAGTGCTAGAGATTTCTGGGTCGAGACCCAGTACTTC,CSARDFWVETQYF
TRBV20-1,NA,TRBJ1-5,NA,TGCAGTGCTAGAGAGGGCGGCTATCAGCCCCAGCATTTT,CSAREGGYQPQHF
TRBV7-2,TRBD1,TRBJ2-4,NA,TGTGCCAGCAGCGACGGACAGGGGGCGATTCGGTACTTC,CASSDGQGAIRYF
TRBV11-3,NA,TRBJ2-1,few,TGTGCCAGCAGCCTCGCGGGAAGTGGGCAGTTCTTC,CASSLAGSGQFF
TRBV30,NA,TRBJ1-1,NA,TGTGCCTGGAGTGTATGGGGCAGGGAGGACAACACTGAAGCTTTCTTT,CAWSVWGREDNTEAFF
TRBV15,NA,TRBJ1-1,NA,TGTGCCACCAGCAGAGATTCAGGCAGCATGTCGGTACCGACTGAAGCTTTCTTT,CATSRDSGSMSVPTEAFF
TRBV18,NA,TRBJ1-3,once,TGTGCCAGCTCAACACAGGGCATCTCTGGAAACACCATATATTTT,CASSTQGISGNTIYF
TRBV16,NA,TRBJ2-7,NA,TGTGCCAGCAGCCTGGAGTCCCGTACCGAGCAGTACTTC,CASSLESRTEQYF
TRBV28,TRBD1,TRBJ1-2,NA,TGTGCCAGCAGTGGACAGGGGAATAACTATGGCTACACCTTC,CASSGQGNNYGYTF
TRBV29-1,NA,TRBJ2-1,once,TGCAGCGTTGGGGACGGTAGCTCCTACAATGAGCAGTTCTTC,CSVGDGSSYNEQFF
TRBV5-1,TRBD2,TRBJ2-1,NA,TGCGCCAGCAGCTTCGGACTAGCGGGGCCCGGGGAGCAGTTCTTC,CASSFGLAGPGEQFF
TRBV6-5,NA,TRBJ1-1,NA,TGTGCCAGCAGTTACTCGATTTTGAGGGGAGGTACTGAAGCTTTCTTT,CASSYSILRGGTEAFF
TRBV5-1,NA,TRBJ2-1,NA,TGCGCCAGCAGCTTGGGTCGGAGCGGGTTCTACAATGAGCAGTTCTTC,CASSLGRSGFYNEQFF